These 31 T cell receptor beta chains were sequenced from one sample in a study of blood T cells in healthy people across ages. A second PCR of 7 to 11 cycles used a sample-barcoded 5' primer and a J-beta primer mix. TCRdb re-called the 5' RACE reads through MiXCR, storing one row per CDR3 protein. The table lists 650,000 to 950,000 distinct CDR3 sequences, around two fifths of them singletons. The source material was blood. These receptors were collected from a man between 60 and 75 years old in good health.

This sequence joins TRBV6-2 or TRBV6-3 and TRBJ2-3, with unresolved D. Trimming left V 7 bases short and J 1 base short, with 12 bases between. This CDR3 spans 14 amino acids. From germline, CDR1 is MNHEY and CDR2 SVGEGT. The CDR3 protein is CASTYMARTDTQYF. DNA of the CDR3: TGTGCCAGCACCTATATGGCCCGCACAGATACGCAGTATTTT.

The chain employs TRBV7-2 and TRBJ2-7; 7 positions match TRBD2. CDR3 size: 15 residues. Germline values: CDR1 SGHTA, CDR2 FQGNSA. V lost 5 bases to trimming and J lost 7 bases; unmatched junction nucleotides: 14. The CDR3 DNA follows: TGTGCCAGCAGCACCAAAACGGGAGGTCCGAGTGAGCAGTACTTC. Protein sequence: CASSTKTGGPSEQYF.

Here the CDR3 DNA reads TGCAGTGCTAGAGATCCCACACGACAGGGGATGGAGTACTTC. Translating gives CSARDPTRQGMEYF. This chain links TRBV20-1 with TRBJ2-7; 8 nucleotides agree with TRBD1. In germline, CDR1 is DFQATT, CDR2 SNEGSKA (reference sequence). CDR3 length equals 14 residues. V trimming: 0 bases; J trimming: 11 bases; junction bases outside the gene matches: 12.

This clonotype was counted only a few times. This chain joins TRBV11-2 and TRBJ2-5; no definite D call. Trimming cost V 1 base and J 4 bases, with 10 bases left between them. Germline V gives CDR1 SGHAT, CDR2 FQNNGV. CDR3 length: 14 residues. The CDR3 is CASSLVFLLETQYF. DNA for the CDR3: TGTGCCAGCAGCTTAGTATTTCTCTTAGAGACCCAGTACTTC.

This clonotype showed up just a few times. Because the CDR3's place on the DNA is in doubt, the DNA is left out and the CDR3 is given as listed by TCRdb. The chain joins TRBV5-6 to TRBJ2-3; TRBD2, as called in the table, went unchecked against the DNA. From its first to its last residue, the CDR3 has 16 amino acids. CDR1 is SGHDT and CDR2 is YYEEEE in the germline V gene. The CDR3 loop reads CASSTSTSPRTDTQYF.

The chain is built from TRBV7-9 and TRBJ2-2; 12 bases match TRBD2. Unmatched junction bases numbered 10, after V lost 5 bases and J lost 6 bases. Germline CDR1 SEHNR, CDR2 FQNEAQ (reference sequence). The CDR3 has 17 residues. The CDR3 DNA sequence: TGTGCCAGCAGCCGGCTAGCGGGGGGGTATATGGCCGGGGAGCTGTTTTTT. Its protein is CASSRLAGGYMAGELFF.

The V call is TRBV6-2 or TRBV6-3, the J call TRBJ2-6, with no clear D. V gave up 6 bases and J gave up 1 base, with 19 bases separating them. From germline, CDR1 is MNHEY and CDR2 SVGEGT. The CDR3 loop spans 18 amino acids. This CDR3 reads CASRPLNAFPSGANVLTF. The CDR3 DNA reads TGTGCCAGCAGGCCCCTCAATGCGTTCCCGTCTGGGGCCAACGTCCTGACTTTC.

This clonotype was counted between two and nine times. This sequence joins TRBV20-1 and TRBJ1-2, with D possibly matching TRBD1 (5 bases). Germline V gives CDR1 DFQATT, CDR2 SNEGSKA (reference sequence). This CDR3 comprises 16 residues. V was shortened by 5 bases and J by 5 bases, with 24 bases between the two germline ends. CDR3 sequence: CSAYSPSGTEEYGYTF. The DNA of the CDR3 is TGCAGTGCTTACTCTCCCTCCGGGACGGAAGAATATGGCTACACCTTC.

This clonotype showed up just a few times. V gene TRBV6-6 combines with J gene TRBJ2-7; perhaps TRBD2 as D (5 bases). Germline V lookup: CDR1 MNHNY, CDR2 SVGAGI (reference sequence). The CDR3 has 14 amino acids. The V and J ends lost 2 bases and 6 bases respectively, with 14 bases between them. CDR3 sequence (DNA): TGTGCCAGCAGTTACCGAGAGACTAACCCCGAGCAGTACTTC. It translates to CASSYRETNPEQYF.

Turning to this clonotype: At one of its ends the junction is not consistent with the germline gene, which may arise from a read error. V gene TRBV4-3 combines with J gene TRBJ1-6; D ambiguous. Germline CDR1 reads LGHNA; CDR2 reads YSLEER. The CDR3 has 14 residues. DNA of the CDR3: TGCGCCAGCAGCCAAGACTCTATGGGAAGGCCCCTCCGCTTT. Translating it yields CASSQDSMGRPLRF.

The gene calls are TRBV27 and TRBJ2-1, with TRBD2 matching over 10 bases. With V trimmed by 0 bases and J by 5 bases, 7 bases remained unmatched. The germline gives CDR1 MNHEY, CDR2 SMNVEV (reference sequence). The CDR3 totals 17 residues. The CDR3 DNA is TGTGCCAGCAGTTTATCCGGTTGGCTAGCGGGGGACAATGAGCAGTTCTTC. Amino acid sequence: CASSLSGWLAGDNEQFF.

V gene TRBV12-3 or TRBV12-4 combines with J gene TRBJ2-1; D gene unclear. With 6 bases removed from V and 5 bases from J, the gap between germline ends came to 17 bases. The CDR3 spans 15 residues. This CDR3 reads CASSPRWGEHNEQFF. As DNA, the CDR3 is TGTGCCAGCAGCCCGCGTTGGGGTGAGCACAATGAGCAGTTCTTC.

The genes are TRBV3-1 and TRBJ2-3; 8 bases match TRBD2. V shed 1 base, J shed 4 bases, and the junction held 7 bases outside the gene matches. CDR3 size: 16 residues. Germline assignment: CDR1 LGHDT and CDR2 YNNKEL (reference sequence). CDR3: CASSQGRGGLADTQYF. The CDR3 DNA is TGTGCCAGCAGCCAAGGACGGGGGGGCCTTGCAGATACGCAGTATTTT.

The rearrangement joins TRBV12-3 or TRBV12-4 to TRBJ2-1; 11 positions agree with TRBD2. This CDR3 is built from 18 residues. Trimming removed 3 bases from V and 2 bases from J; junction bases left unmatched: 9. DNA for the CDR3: TGTGCCAGCAGTTTTAACCTAGCGGGGGGACCCACCTACAATGAGCAGTTCTTC. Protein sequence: CASSFNLAGGPTYNEQFF.

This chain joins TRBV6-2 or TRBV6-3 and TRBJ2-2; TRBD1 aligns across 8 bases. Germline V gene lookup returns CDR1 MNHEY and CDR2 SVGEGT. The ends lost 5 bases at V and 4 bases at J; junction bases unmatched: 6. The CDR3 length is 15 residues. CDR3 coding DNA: TGTGCCAGCAGTGGGGACAGGAGCCTCACCGGGGAGCTGTTTTTT. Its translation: CASSGDRSLTGELFF.

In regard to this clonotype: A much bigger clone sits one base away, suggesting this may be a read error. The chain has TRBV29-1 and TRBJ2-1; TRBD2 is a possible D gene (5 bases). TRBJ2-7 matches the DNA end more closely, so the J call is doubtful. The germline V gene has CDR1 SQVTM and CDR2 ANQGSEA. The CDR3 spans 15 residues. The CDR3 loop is CSVEEWASRYNEQYF. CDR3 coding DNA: TGCAGCGTTGAAGAGTGGGCTAGCAGATACAATGAGCAGTACTTC.

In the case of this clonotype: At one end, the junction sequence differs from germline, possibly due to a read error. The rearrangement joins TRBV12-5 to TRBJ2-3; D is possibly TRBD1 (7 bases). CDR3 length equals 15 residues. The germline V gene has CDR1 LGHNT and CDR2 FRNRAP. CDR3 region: CASAQGGGMGGTRYF. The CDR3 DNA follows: TGTGCTAGTGCCCAAGGGGGCGGGATGGGGGGTACGCGGTATTTT.

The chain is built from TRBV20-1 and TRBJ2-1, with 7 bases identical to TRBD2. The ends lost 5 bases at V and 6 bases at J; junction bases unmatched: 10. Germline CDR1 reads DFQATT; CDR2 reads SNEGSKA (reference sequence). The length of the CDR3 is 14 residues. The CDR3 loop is CSAGKIAGANEQFF. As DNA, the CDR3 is TGCAGTGCTGGGAAAATAGCGGGCGCCAATGAGCAGTTCTTC.

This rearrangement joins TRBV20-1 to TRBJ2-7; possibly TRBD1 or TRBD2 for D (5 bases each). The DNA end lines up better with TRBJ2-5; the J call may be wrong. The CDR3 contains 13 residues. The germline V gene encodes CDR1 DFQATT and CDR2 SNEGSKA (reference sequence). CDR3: CSARRDPTWTQYF. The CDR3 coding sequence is TGCAGTGCTAGGAGGGACCCGACATGGACCCAGTACTTC.

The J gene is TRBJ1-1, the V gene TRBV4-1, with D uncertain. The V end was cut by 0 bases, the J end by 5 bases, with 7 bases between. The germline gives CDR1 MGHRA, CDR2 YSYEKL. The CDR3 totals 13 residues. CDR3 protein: CASSQEPVTEAFF. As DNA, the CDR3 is TGCGCCAGCAGCCAAGAACCGGTAACTGAAGCTTTCTTT.

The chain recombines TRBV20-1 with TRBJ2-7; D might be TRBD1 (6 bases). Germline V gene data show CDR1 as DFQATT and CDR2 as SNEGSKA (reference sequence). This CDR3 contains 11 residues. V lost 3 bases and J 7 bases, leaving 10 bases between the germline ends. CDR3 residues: CSARKDSEQYF. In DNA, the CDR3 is TGCAGTGCTAGGAAGGACAGTGAGCAGTACTTC.

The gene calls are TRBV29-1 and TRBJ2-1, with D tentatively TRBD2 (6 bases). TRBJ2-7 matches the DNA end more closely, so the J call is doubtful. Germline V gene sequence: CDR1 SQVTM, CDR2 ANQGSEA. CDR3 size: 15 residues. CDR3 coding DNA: TGCAGCGTTGACGCTTGGACGGGACTCTACAATGAGCAGTACTTC. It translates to CSVDAWTGLYNEQYF.

CDR3 bases: TGCAGTGCCGAGGGAGGACAGTACGGCTATGGCTACACCTTC. Amino acids: CSAEGGQYGYGYTF. The chain carries TRBV20-1 and TRBJ1-2; tentatively, D is TRBD1 (6 bases). The germline gives CDR1 DFQATT, CDR2 SNEGSKA (reference sequence). The ends were cut back, 6 bases at V and 4 bases at J, with 18 bases in the middle. The CDR3 contains 14 residues.

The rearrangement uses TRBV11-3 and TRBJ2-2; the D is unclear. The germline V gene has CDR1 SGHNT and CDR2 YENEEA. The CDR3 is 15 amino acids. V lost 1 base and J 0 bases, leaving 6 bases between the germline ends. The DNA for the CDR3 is TGTGCCAGCAGCTTAGGTGCGGCGAACACCGGGGAGCTGTTTTTT. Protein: CASSLGAANTGELFF. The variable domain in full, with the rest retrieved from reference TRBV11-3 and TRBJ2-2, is EAGVVQSPRYKIIEKKQPVAFWCNPISGHNTLYWYLQNLGQGPELLIRYENEEAVDDSQLPKDRFSAERLKGVDSTLKIQPAELGDSAVYLCASSLGAANTGELFFGEGSRLTVL.

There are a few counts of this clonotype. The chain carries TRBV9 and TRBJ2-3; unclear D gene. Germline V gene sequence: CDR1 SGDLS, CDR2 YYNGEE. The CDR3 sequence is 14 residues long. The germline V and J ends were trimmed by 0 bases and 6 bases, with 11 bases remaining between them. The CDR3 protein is CASSVEFRSDTQYF. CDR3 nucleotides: TGTGCCAGCAGCGTAGAGTTCCGCTCGGATACGCAGTATTTT.

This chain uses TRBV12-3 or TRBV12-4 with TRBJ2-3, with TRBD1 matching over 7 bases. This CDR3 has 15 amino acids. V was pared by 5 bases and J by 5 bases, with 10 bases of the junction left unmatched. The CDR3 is CASSGTDALIDTQYF. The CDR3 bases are TGTGCCAGCAGTGGGACAGACGCGCTCATAGATACGCAGTATTTT.

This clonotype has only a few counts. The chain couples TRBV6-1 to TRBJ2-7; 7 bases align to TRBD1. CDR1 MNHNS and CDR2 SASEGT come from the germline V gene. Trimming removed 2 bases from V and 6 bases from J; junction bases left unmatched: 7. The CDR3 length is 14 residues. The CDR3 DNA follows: TGTGCCAGCAGTGAACACAGGGGAAACGGCGAGCAGTACTTC. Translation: CASSEHRGNGEQYF.

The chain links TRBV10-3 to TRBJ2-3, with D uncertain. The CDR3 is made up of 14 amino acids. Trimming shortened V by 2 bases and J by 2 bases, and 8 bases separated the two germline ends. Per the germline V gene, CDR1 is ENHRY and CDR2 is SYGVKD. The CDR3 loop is CAISEGTATDTQYF. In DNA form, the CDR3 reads TGTGCCATCAGTGAGGGTACCGCCACAGATACGCAGTATTTT.

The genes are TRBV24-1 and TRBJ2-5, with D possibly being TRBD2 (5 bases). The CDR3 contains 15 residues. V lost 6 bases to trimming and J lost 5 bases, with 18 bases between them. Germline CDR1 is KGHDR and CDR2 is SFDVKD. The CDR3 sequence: CATSPARGFGETQYF. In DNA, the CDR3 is TGTGCCACCAGTCCCGCGCGAGGGTTTGGGGAGACCCAGTACTTC.

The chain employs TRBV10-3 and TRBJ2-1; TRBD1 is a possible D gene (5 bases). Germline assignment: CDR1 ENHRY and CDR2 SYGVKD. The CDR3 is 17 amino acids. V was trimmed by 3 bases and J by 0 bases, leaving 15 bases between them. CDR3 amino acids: CAISELSGLSSYNEQFF. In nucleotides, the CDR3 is TGTGCCATCAGTGAACTCTCAGGGCTAAGCTCCTACAATGAGCAGTTCTTC.

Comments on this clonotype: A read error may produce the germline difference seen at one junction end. The CDR3 DNA follows: TGCGTCAGCAGCCAGTTGACTAGCGAGCAGTTCTTC. This encodes CVSSQLTSEQFF. The chain recombines TRBV4-1 with TRBJ2-1, with TRBD2 matching over 7 bases. Germline V gene data show CDR1 as MGHRA and CDR2 as YSYEKL. This CDR3 has 12 residues.